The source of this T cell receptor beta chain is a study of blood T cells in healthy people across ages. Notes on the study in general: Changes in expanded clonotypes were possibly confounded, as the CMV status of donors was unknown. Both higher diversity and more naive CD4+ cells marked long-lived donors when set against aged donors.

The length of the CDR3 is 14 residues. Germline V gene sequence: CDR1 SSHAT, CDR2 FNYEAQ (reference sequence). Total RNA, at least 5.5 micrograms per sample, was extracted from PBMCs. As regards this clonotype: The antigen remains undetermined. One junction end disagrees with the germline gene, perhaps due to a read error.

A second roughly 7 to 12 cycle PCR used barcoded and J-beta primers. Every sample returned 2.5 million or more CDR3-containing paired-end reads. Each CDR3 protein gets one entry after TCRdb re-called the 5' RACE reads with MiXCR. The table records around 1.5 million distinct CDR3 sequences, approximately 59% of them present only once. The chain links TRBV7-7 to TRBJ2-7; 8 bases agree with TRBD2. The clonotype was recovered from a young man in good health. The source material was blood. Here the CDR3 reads CASSLAGLADEQYF. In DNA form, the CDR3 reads TGTGCTAGCAGCTTAGCGGGACTGGCGGATGAGCAGTACTTC.